What follows are 20 T cell receptor beta chains derived from one specimen sequenced in a study of shared clonotypes between healthy human individuals. Clones were sequenced by immunoSEQ multiplex PCR, and TCRdb holds only the in-frame ones, with some missing. The sample shows millions of clones, 85% to 95% of them seen only once. Sequencing was carried out using naive CD4+ T cells sorted from blood. Subset of the sample: CD45RA+ positively selected. These receptors were taken from a man aged 18-30 years in good health.

Of note for this clone: This may stem from a read error, because a much larger clone lies one nucleotide away. The gene calls are TRBV4-3 and TRBJ2-5; 11 bases agree with TRBD2. Germline V lookup: CDR1 LGHNA, CDR2 YSLEER. V trimming: 1 base; J trimming: 11 bases; junction bases outside the gene matches: 9. CDR3 length: 15 residues. Written as DNA, the CDR3 is TGCGCCAGCAGCCAAGGTCTAGCGGGAGGCCCGGGGCAGTACTTC. Translating gives CASSQGLAGGPGQYF.

Points on this clone: This sample also contains other DNA sequences that code for the same CDR3. The chain has TRBV28 and TRBJ2-7, with D tentatively TRBD2 (6 bases). This CDR3 has 14 residues. V shed 2 bases and J shed 0 bases, with 8 bases lying between them. Germline V gives CDR1 MDHEN, CDR2 SYDVKM. As DNA, the CDR3 is TGTGCCAGCAGTTTAGGGGGGAGCTCCTACGAGCAGTACTTC. Its translation: CASSLGGSSYEQYF.

This chain links TRBV19 with TRBJ1-5; D is possibly TRBD1 (6 bases). V gave up 1 base and J gave up 0 bases, with 10 bases separating them. The CDR3 has 16 residues. Germline-derived CDR1 and CDR2 are LNHDA and SQIVND (reference sequence). The CDR3 loop reads CASSIVGQYSNQPQHF. Here the CDR3 DNA reads TGTGCCAGTAGTATAGTGGGACAATATAGCAATCAGCCCCAGCATTTT.

The rearrangement uses TRBV5-1 and TRBJ2-7; D call uncertain. Trimming took 5 bases from V and 2 from J, leaving 11 bases between them. Germline V gives CDR1 SGHRS, CDR2 YFSETQ. This CDR3 has 13 amino acids. CDR3 loop: CASSKGGPYEQYF. As DNA, the CDR3 is TGCGCCAGCAGTAAAGGCGGTCCCTACGAGCAGTACTTC.

V and J are TRBV7-2 and TRBJ2-2; D possibly corresponds to TRBD1 (5 bases). Germline V gene sequence: CDR1 SGHTA, CDR2 FQGNSA. V gave up 3 bases and J gave up 8 bases, with 13 bases separating them. This CDR3 spans 14 amino acids. CDR3 sequence reads: CASSLGLVIGELFF. The CDR3 bases are TGTGCCAGCAGCTTGGGGCTAGTTATAGGGGAGCTGTTTTTT.

V usage is TRBV29-1 and J usage is TRBJ1-1; the D gene is possibly TRBD1 (6 bases). Germline V lookup: CDR1 SQVTM, CDR2 ANQGSEA. V was cut by 4 bases and J by 1 base, with 16 bases left in between. The CDR3 extends over 15 amino acids. CDR3 protein: CSVGQGTGWNTEAFF. The CDR3 coding sequence is TGCAGCGTTGGGCAGGGGACGGGGTGGAACACTGAAGCTTTCTTT.

CDR3 nucleotide sequence: TGTGCCAGCTATCGTAAGGGACAGTACAATGAGCAGTTCTTC. This translates into CASYRKGQYNEQFF. The gene calls are TRBV2 and TRBJ2-1; 7 bases map to TRBD1. With V trimmed by 8 bases and J by 4 bases, 8 bases remained unmatched. CDR1 and CDR2 (germline): SNHLY, FYNNEI. There are 14 residues in the CDR3.

This clone was observed at least ten times. The rearrangement joins TRBV18 to TRBJ1-4; TRBD1 matches at 8 bases. The CDR3 has 14 amino acids. Germline CDR1 is KGHSH and CDR2 is LQKENI. Trimming cost V 4 bases and J 13 bases; bases outside gene matches: 11. The DNA of the CDR3 is TGTGCCAGCTCACAGACAGGGGAGATGAAAAGACTGTTTTTT. Translating it yields CASSQTGEMKRLFF. Combining the CDR3 with reference TRBV18 and TRBJ1-4 gives the whole variable domain NAGVMQNPRHLVRRRGQEARLRCSPMKGHSHVYWYRQLPEEGLKFMVYLQKENIIDESGMPKERFSAEFPKEGPSILRIQQVVRGDSAAYFCASSQTGEMKRLFFGSGTQLSVL.

This clone was found many times. Other DNA variants within this sample encode the same CDR3. The chain employs TRBV30 and TRBJ1-1; D unclear. The CDR3 is 13 amino acids. V gave up 0 bases and J gave up 8 bases, with 13 bases separating them. Germline-derived CDR1 and CDR2 are GTSNPN and SVGIG (reference sequence). CDR3 nucleotides: TGTGCCTGGAGTGTAACAGTCGCGGGGGAAGCTTTCTTT. Translated, it gives CAWSVTVAGEAFF.

This clone appeared a single time. The genes are TRBV7-2 and TRBJ1-5, with 9 bases matching TRBD1. Looked up from germline, CDR1 is SGHTA and CDR2 is FQGNSA. The CDR3 totals 16 residues. The trim removed 5 bases at V and 5 bases at J, leaving 10 bases unmatched. This CDR3 is CASSARWDRADQPQHF. CDR3 nucleotides: TGTGCCAGCAGCGCCCGGTGGGACAGGGCGGATCAGCCCCAGCATTTT.

Written as DNA, the CDR3 is TGTGCCAGCAGCTTGGGACACGAATTACAAGAGACCCAGTACTTC. Amino acids: CASSLGHELQETQYF. The gene calls are TRBV5-6 and TRBJ2-5, with D unclear. This CDR3 has 15 residues. The V end was cut by 0 bases, the J end by 2 bases, with 11 bases between. Germline V gene lookup returns CDR1 SGHDT and CDR2 YYEEEE.

This clone was seen just once. A junction end diverges from the germline sequence, so it may reflect a read error. CDR3 amino acids: CASSKEGIGKGTRNYGYTF. As DNA, the CDR3 is TGTGCCAGCAGCAAAGAAGGGATCGGGAAGGGGACCCGTAACTATGGCTACACCTTC. This sequence joins TRBV4-2 and TRBJ1-2; tentatively, D is TRBD1 (5 bases). The length of the CDR3 is 19 residues. Germline V lookup: CDR1 LGHNA, CDR2 YNFKEQ.

V and J are TRBV4-2 and TRBJ2-6, with TRBD1 identical over 10 bases. From germline, CDR1 is LGHNA and CDR2 YNFKEQ. Germline trimming cut 4 bases from V and 2 bases from J; bases unmatched to any gene: 8. The length of the CDR3 is 18 residues. The CDR3 loop is CASSLDRGQPAGANVLTF. The DNA of the CDR3 is TGTGCCAGCAGCCTAGACAGGGGGCAACCCGCTGGGGCCAACGTCCTGACTTTC.

The chain employs TRBV5-1 and TRBJ2-1; D unresolved. CDR3 length: 15 amino acids. Germline CDR1 and CDR2: SGHRS and YFSETQ. V was clipped by 1 base and J by 0 bases, with 8 bases between them. The CDR3 region is CASSLQRSSYNEQFF. The CDR3 nucleotides are TGCGCCAGCAGCTTGCAACGGAGCTCCTACAATGAGCAGTTCTTC.

This clone was found once. The rearrangement uses TRBV27 and TRBJ1-5, with unresolved D. V lost 4 bases, J lost 9 bases, and 10 bases lay in between. Germline CDR1 is MNHEY and CDR2 is SMNVEV (reference sequence). The CDR3 is 12 residues long. For the CDR3, the DNA is TGTGCCAGCAGTTCCAACATGGCGCCCCAGCATTTT. As protein: CASSSNMAPQHF.

In this sample, this clone turned up once. V gene TRBV9 combines with J gene TRBJ2-7; D possibly uses TRBD1 or TRBD2 (5 bases each). There are 15 residues in the CDR3. V was trimmed by 3 bases and J by 2 bases, leaving 15 bases between them. Germline V gene lookup returns CDR1 SGDLS and CDR2 YYNGEE. Written as DNA, the CDR3 is TGTGCCAGCAGCGCCGGGACGGCCGAGACCTACGAGCAGTACTTC. Amino acids: CASSAGTAETYEQYF.

This clone showed up just once. J is TRBJ1-1 and V is TRBV10-3; no definite D call. The V end was cut by 8 bases, the J end by 4 bases, with 8 bases between. This CDR3 has 11 residues. Germline values: CDR1 ENHRY, CDR2 SYGVKD. CDR3 protein: CAIRDFTEAFF. The CDR3 DNA follows: TGTGCCATCCGAGATTTCACTGAAGCTTTCTTT.

This clone was seen just once. The chain is built from TRBV2 and TRBJ2-5, with D possibly TRBD1 on 6 matching bases. The V gene's germline CDR1 is SNHLY and CDR2 FYNNEI. The CDR3 has 15 amino acids. Trimming took off 5 bases at V and 4 bases at J, with 17 bases between the two ends. The CDR3 sequence is CASSPSGGRVETQYF. The DNA of the CDR3 is TGTGCCAGCAGTCCTTCTGGGGGCAGGGTAGAGACCCAGTACTTC.

This chain uses TRBV6-5 with TRBJ2-3, with 13 bases identical to TRBD2. V was clipped by 6 bases and J by 1 base; unmatched bases: 1. Germline CDR1 reads MNHEY; CDR2 reads SVGAGI. The CDR3 covers 15 residues. The CDR3 protein is CASRGTSGGTDTQYF. The CDR3 nucleotides read TGTGCCAGCAGGGGGACTAGCGGGGGCACAGATACGCAGTATTTT.

This chain connects TRBV6-4 to TRBJ2-1, with 7 bases aligning to TRBD2. CDR3 length: 17 amino acids. Looked up from germline, CDR1 is MRHNA and CDR2 is SNTAGT. The V gene end was trimmed by 6 bases and the J gene end by 7 bases; junction bases not matched to a gene: 18. In nucleotides, the CDR3 is TGTGCCAGCAGCCCCGGGATTGGCGGGAGAGGAAAAAATGAGCAGTTCTTC. Its translation is CASSPGIGGRGKNEQFF.